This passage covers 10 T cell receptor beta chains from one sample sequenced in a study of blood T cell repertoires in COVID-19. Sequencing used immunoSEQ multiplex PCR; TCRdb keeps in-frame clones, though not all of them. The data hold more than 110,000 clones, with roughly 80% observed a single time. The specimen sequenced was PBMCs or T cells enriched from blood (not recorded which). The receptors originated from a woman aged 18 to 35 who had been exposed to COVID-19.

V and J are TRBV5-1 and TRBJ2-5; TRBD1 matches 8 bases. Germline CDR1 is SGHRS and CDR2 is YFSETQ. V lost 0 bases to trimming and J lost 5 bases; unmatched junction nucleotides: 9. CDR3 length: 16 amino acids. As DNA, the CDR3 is TGCGCCAGCAGCTTGGGACTTACAGGGGGACGTGAGACCCAGTACTTC. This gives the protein CASSLGLTGGRETQYF.

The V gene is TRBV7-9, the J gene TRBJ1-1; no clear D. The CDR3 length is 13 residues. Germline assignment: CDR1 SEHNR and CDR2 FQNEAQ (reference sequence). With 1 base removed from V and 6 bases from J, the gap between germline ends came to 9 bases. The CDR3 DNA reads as TGTGCCAGCAGCTTAGGAGTCGCCTCTGAAGCTTTCTTT. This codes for CASSLGVASEAFF.

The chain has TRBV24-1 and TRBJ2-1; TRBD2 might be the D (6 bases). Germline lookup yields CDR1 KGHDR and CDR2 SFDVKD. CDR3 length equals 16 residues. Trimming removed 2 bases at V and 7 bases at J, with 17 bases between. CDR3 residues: CATSDSLGGAGNEQFF. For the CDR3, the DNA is TGTGCCACCAGTGATTCCCTTGGCGGGGCCGGGAATGAGCAGTTCTTC.

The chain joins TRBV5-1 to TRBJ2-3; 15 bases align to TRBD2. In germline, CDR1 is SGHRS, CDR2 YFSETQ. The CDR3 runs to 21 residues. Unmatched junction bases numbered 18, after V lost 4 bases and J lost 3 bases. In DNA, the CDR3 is TGCGCCAGCAGCCCGGGACTAGCGGGAGGAATGGGTGTGAGGCGGACAGATACGCAGTATTTT. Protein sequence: CASSPGLAGGMGVRRTDTQYF.

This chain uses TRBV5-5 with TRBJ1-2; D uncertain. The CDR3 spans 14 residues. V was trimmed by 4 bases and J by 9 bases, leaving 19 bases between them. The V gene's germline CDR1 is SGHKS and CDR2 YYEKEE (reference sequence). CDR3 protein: CASSAYLWGESYTF. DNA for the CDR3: TGTGCCAGCAGCGCCTACTTATGGGGAGAGAGCTACACCTTC.

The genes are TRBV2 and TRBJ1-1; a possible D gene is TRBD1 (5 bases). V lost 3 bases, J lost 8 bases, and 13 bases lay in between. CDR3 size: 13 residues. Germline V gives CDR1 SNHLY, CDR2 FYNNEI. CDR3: CASSDFRQGEAFF. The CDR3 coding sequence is TGTGCCAGCAGTGACTTTAGGCAGGGAGAAGCTTTCTTT. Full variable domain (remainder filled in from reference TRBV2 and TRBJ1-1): EPEVTQTPSHQVTQMGQEVILRCVPISNHLYFYWYRQILGQKVEFLVSFYNNEISEKSEIFDDQFSVERPDGSNFTLKIRSTKLEDSAMYFCASSDFRQGEAFFGQGTRLTVV.

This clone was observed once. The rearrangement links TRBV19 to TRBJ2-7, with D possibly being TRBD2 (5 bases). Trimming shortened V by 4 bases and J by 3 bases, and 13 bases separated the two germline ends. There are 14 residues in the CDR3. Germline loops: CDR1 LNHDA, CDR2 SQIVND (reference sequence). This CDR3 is CASSRGPDLYEQYF. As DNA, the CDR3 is TGTGCCAGTAGTAGAGGGCCGGACCTCTACGAGCAGTACTTC.

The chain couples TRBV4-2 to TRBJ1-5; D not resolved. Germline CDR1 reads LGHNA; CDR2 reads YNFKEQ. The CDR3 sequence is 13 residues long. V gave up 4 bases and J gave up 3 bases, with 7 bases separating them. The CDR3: CASSPRVNQPQHF. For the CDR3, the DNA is TGTGCCAGCAGCCCTAGAGTCAATCAGCCCCAGCATTTT.

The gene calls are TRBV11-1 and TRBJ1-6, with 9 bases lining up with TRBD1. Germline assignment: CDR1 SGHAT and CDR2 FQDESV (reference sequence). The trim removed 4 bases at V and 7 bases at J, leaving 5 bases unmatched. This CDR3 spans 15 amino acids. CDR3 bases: TGTGCCAGCAGCTCCGGGACAGGGCGCAATTCACCCCTCCACTTT. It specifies CASSSGTGRNSPLHF.

The CDR3 sequence is CASSDGTGGTEAFF. The CDR3 nucleotides are TGTGCCAGCAGTGACGGGACAGGGGGCACTGAAGCTTTCTTT. The genes are TRBV6-4 and TRBJ1-1; TRBD1 matches 11 bases. Germline loops: CDR1 MRHNA, CDR2 SNTAGT. The junction had 0 bases not matched to a gene; V was cut back by 2 bases and J by 4 bases. This CDR3 comprises 14 residues.